This T cell receptor (beta chain) was identified in a study of identical twins. This clonotype came up many times. Its target is not known. TCRdb re-called the 5' RACE reads with MiXCR, one entry per CDR3 protein. The sample has about 520,000 distinct CDR3 sequences; roughly a fifth are singletons. The germline gives CDR1 LGHNT, CDR2 FRNRAP. The trim removed 3 bases at V and 1 base at J, leaving 17 bases unmatched. The CDR3 length is 19 residues. Study-wide results and limits: Where out-of-frame alpha sequences were twin-shared, they showed excess low generation probability. Conclusions came from cross-sectional statistical analysis, not from following the same donors.

These data also formed part of another study, on T cells expressing NK-cell markers. From that second work: Expanded NKG2C+ T cell clones had unclear HCMV specificity.

The V call is TRBV12-5, the J call TRBJ2-5; 7 bases are shared with TRBD1. The sample was CD4+ T cells sorted from blood. The TCR comes from a woman aged 18-29 years in good health. Written as DNA, the CDR3 is TGTGCTAGTGGTTTAACAGCAGACGGACAGGCGCCCTCCCAAGAGACCCAGTACTTC. This encodes CASGLTADGQAPSQETQYF.